This record covers a single T cell receptor beta chain. The source of the sample is a study of blood T cell repertoires in COVID-19. About the research overall: T cells, B-cell-depleted T cells, or PBMCs supplied cDNA or gDNA.

Generated by immunoSEQ multiplex PCR, the TCRdb table keeps only in-frame clones and is missing some. This table holds 180,000 or so clones, around 80% found once. The CDR3 runs to 11 residues. The V gene lost 5 bases and the J gene lost 7 bases, with 8 bases spanning the gap. CDR1 SGHTA and CDR2 FQGNSA come from the germline V gene. The chain is built from TRBV7-2 and TRBJ1-1, with D hard to call. The clonotype was recovered from a woman older than 75 with active or convalescent COVID-19. Sequencing was performed on peripheral blood. This chain's CDR3 is CASSMSFEAFF. CDR3 sequence (DNA): TGTGCCAGCAGCATGTCGTTTGAAGCTTTCTTT.